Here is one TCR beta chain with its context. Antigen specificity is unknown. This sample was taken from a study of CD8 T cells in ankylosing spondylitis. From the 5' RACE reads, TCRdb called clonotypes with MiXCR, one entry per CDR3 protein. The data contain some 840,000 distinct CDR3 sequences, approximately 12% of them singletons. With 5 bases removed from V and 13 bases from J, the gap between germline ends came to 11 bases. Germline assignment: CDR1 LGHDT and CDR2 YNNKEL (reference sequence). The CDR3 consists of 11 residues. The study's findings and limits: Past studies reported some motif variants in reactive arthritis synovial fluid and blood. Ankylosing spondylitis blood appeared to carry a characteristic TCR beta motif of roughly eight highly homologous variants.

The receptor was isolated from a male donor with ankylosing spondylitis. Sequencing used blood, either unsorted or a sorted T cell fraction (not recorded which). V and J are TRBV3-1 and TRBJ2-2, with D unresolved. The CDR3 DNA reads TGTGCCAGCAGCTACTCTGGCGTGCTGTTTTTT. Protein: CASSYSGVLFF.